This T cell receptor beta chain stems from a study of OX40 agonist ivuxolimab in advanced cancers. Some clones are missing from TCRdb's copy, which holds only in-frame ones; the method was immunoSEQ multiplex PCR. The sample has some 30,000 clones; more than 85% are singletons. This TCR came from an adult with an advanced solid tumor such as melanoma, head and neck, liver or kidney cancer. This material consisted of CD4+ or CD8+ T cells sorted from blood, taken in a trial of the OX40 agonist ivuxolimab.

The CDR3 loop is CASSWSGGSYGYTF. CDR3 nucleotide sequence: TGTGCCAGCAGCTGGTCAGGGGGCTCCTATGGCTACACCTTC. This rearrangement joins TRBV5-8 to TRBJ1-2, with 8 bases identical to TRBD1. CDR1 is SGHTS and CDR2 is YDEGEE in the germline V gene. V shed 3 bases, J shed 4 bases, and the junction held 5 bases outside the gene matches. This CDR3 has 14 amino acids.